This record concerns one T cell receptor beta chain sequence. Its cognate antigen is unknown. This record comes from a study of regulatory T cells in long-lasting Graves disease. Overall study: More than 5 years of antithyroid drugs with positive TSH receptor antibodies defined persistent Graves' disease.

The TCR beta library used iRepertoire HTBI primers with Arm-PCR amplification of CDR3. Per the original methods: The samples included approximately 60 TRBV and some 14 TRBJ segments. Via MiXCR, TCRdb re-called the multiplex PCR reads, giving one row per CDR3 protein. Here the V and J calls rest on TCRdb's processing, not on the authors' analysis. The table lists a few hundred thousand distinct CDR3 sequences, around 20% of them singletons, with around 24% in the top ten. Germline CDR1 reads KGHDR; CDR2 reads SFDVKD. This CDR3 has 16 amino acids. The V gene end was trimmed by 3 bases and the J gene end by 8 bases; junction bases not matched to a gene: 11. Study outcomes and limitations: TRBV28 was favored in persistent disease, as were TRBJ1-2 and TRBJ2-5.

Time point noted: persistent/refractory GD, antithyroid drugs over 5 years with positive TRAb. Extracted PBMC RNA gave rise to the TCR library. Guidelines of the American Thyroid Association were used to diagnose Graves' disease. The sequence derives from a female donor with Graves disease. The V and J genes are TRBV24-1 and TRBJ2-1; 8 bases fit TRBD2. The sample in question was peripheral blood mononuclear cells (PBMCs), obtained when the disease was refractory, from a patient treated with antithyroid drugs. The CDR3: CATSDAGTSVNHEQFF. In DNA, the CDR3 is TGTGCCACCAGTGATGCCGGGACTAGTGTTAACCATGAGCAGTTCTTC.